Listed below are T cell receptor beta chains from one sample, sequenced in a study of spatial heterogeneity in lung cancer. MiXCR, applied by TCRdb to the 5' RACE reads, yields one record per CDR3 protein. The profile shows around 9,900 distinct CDR3 sequences, under 6.5% of them singletons. The sample in question was lung tumor tissue, obtained at surgery. These receptors originate from a female donor with early-stage non-small cell lung cancer. Both conserved end residues are part of each CDR3. The D gene is left open where the match is weak. Only part of the rows carry a size: once, few, many, or a class if the clone is expanded.

d_call	v_call	j_call	clone_size	cdr3_nt	cdr3_aa
TRBD1	TRBV5-1	TRBJ1-1	.	TGCGACAGCACCGAGACAGGGATGAACACTGAAGCTTTCTTT	CDSTETGMNTEAFF
.	TRBV7-3	TRBJ2-6	medium-sized	TGTGCCAGCAGCCCCATCCTCATCTCTGGGGCCAACGTCCTGACTTTC	CASSPILISGANVLTF
.	TRBV7-6	TRBJ2-2	large	TGTGCCAGCAGTCCCGATGCCGGGGAGCTGTTTTTT	CASSPDAGELFF
TRBD1	TRBV28	TRBJ1-6	many	TGTGCCAGCAGCATCCCATTCGACAGGGGGTCAGCACCCCTCCACTTT	CASSIPFDRGSAPLHF
TRBD1	TRBV5-1	TRBJ2-5	medium-sized	TGCGCCAGCAGCTTGCGTGGACAGGGAAGGGAGACCCAGTACTTC	CASSLRGQGRETQYF
.	TRBV14	TRBJ1-1	.	TGTGCCAGCAGCCATTACCAGGGTAGGAACACTGAAGCTTTCTTT	CASSHYQGRNTEAFF
.	TRBV6-6	TRBJ1-5	.	TGTGCCACCCAGGGGACCAATCAGCCCCAGCATTTT	CATQGTNQPQHF
.	TRBV5-1	TRBJ1-2	.	TGCGCCAGCAGCTTGGGGGTTCAAGTTAACTATGGCTACACCTTC	CASSLGVQVNYGYTF
.	TRBV3-1	TRBJ1-1	medium-sized	TGTGCCAGCAGCCAAGAGGTAGAGTCCACTGAAGCTTTCTTT	CASSQEVESTEAFF
TRBD1	TRBV30	TRBJ2-5	many	TGTGCCTGGAGTGGGGGCAGGGGGCGAGAGACCCAGTACTTC	CAWSGGRGRETQYF
.	TRBV5-1	TRBJ2-1	many	TGCGCCAGCAGTCCTTCCACGGGGAACTTTTATAATGAGCAGTTCTTC	CASSPSTGNFYNEQFF
.	TRBV18	TRBJ1-4	.	TGTGCCAGCTCACATCAGGAGGAAAAACTGTTTTTT	CASSHQEEKLFF
.	TRBV28	TRBJ1-4	few	TGTGCCAGCAATACGCAGACAGCTGAAAAACTGTTTTTT	CASNTQTAEKLFF
.	TRBV20-1	TRBJ2-3	large	TGCAGTGCTAGTAGTTTGGGGCCCCGAGATACGCAGTATTTT	CSASSLGPRDTQYF
TRBD2	TRBV28	TRBJ2-7	.	TGTGCCAGCAGTATGACTAGCGGGAGGGCCCTAAGCTCCTACGAGCAGTACTTC	CASSMTSGRALSSYEQYF
.	TRBV6-5	TRBJ2-3	.	TGTGCCAGCACCTGGGGGGTTAGCACAGATACGCAGTATTTT	CASTWGVSTDTQYF
.	TRBV7-2	TRBJ1-5	many	TGTGCCAGCAGTGTGACGGGGCTGTCCAATCAGCCCCAGCATTTT	CASSVTGLSNQPQHF
.	TRBV27	TRBJ1-4	medium-sized	TGTGCCAGCAGTTTTTCGGGGGTTGGGGAAAAACTGTTTTTT	CASSFSGVGEKLFF